Each of the 7 T cell receptor beta chains below was sequenced from the same sample in a study of T cell responses to AZD1222 COVID-19 vaccine. Here immunoSEQ multiplex PCR was the method, and the copy in TCRdb shows in-frame clones only, minus some. Of some 49,000 clones in the sample, about 83% were seen once. Specimen: peripheral blood, collected on day 0 of AZD1222 vaccination. The origin of the receptors is an adult in good health.

This clone was seen only once. This chain connects TRBV7-2 to TRBJ2-6; no definite D call. There are 14 residues in the CDR3. Germline-derived CDR1 and CDR2 are SGHTA and FQGNSA. The V end lost 4 bases, the J end lost 0 bases, and 4 bases lay between the germline ends. The CDR3 sequence is CASSSLSGANVLTF. CDR3 in DNA: TGTGCCAGCAGCTCTCTCTCTGGGGCCAACGTCCTGACTTTC.

The chain is built from TRBV11-2 and TRBJ2-7, with D possibly TRBD1 on 6 matching bases. V lost 0 bases to trimming and J lost 2 bases, with 8 bases between them. The length of the CDR3 is 14 residues. Germline V gives CDR1 SGHAT, CDR2 FQNNGV. CDR3 DNA: TGTGCCAGCAGCTTAGACAGGGGCCCCTACGAGCAGTACGTC. It is translated as CASSLDRGPYEQYV.

The gene calls are TRBV28 and TRBJ1-2; no definite D call. This CDR3 has 14 residues. The V gene lost 1 base and the J gene lost 2 bases, with 8 bases spanning the gap. The V gene's germline CDR1 is MDHEN and CDR2 SYDVKM. This chain's CDR3 is CASSLLQVNYGYTF. The CDR3 DNA reads TGTGCCAGCAGTTTATTGCAGGTGAACTATGGCTACACCTTC.

The CDR3 region has the DNA TGCGCCAGCAGCGCCGGCGGGGGGCTGATCGGCTACACCTTC. Amino acid sequence: CASSAGGGLIGYTF. The V and J genes are TRBV5-1 and TRBJ1-2, with TRBD1 as a possible D gene (6 bases). Germline V gene lookup returns CDR1 SGHRS and CDR2 YFSETQ. The CDR3 contains 14 residues. V shed 4 bases and J shed 8 bases, with 18 bases lying between them.

This clone was picked up a small number of times. The rearrangement uses TRBV5-1 and TRBJ1-6; no definite D call. The CDR3 consists of 17 residues. V shed 3 bases and J shed 0 bases, with 13 bases lying between them. CDR1 SGHRS and CDR2 YFSETQ come from the germline V gene. The CDR3 sequence: CASSSTTGSSYNSPLHF. CDR3 nucleotide sequence: TGCGCCAGCAGCTCGACTACTGGTAGCTCCTATAATTCACCCCTCCACTTT.

This clone showed up just once. The chain is built from TRBV19 and TRBJ1-2; D not certain. Trimming removed 8 bases from V and 5 bases from J, with 15 bases in between. The CDR3 totals 13 residues. The germline V gene encodes CDR1 LNHDA and CDR2 SQIVND (reference sequence). The CDR3 here is CASQSGLAYGYTF. DNA for the CDR3: TGTGCCAGTCAGTCTGGGCTGGCGTATGGCTACACCTTC.

This clone has a handful of counts. The V call is TRBV19, the J call TRBJ1-1, with 8 bases aligning to TRBD1. This CDR3 spans 14 amino acids. Losses at the gene ends were 7 bases for V and 5 bases for J; bases not matched to a gene: 9. Per the germline V gene, CDR1 is LNHDA and CDR2 is SQIVND (reference sequence). In nucleotides, the CDR3 is TGTGCCAGTAAACCAAGGACAGGGCGAACTGAAGCTTTCTTT. Translation: CASKPRTGRTEAFF.